This TCR beta chain was retrieved from a study of cytomegalovirus exposure and HLA in healthy donors. Study at large: Most genotyped donors, roughly 83% of roughly 400, had Caucasian-associated genetic ancestry. Study findings and constraints: It was reported in a later analysis that an Asian-associated ancestry cluster showed fewer N-insertions than the approximately 670-donor mean.

This clone occurred once. Its antigen is unidentified. The PCR ran on 60 Vbeta and 13 Jbeta primers. The data were produced by immunoSEQ multiplex PCR, yet TCRdb's version contains in-frame clones alone and is incomplete. The sample records roughly 130,000 clones, 80% being singletons. Trimming removed 6 bases from V and 6 bases from J; junction bases left unmatched: 5. The CDR3 consists of 14 residues. The germline gives CDR1 LNHDA, CDR2 SQIVND (reference sequence). The material sequenced was PBMCs. The receptor comes from a man aged 40-55 years in good health and CMV-seronegative. The V and J genes are TRBV19 and TRBJ1-5; 10 nucleotides match TRBD1. The CDR3 here is CASSDRGRSQPQHF. The CDR3 region has the DNA TGTGCCAGTAGCGACAGGGGGCGAAGTCAGCCCCAGCATTTT. The full variable domain, its missing parts supplied by reference TRBV19 and TRBJ1-5, is DGGITQSPKYLFRKEGQNVTLSCEQNLNHDAMYWYRQDPGQGLRLIYYSQIVNDFQKGDIAEGYSVSREKKESFPLTVTSAQKNPTAFYLCASSDRGRSQPQHFGDGTRLSIL.